The 13 T cell receptor beta chains below come from one sample, sequenced in a study of T cell clonality in common variable immunodeficiency. Method: immunoSEQ multiplex PCR; TCRdb's copy keeps in-frame clones and lacks some. The sample contains approximately 75,000 clones, none of them singletons. The specimen sequenced was peripheral blood mononuclear cells. These receptors originate from a person aged 18 to 75 in good health.

This clone was counted at least ten times. CDR3 loop: CASGPDTRGPPDGYTF. The part of the CDR3 DNA that was read is TGTGCTAGTGGTCCCGATACCAGGGGGCCTCCAGATGGC. The rearrangement joins TRBV12-5 to TRBJ1-2; 8 nucleotides agree with TRBD1. The sequenced fragment ends 3 residues before the CDR3 boundary, so the rest is inferred from the germline J gene. The CDR3 has 16 amino acids. The germline V gene has CDR1 LGHNT and CDR2 FRNRAP. With 5 bases clipped from V and 6 bases from J, the junction kept 14 bases outside the gene matches.

Turning to this clone: With the read ending 3 residues before the CDR3 end, the germline J gene is used to fill in that end. This chain connects TRBV7-8 to TRBJ2-7, with 14 positions matching TRBD2. Germline lookup yields CDR1 SGHVS and CDR2 FQNEAQ. V shed 5 bases and J 4 bases; nucleotides not matched to a gene: 7. CDR3 length equals 16 residues. The CDR3 loop is CASSRGLAGEGYEQYF. Incomplete CDR3 DNA: TGTGCCAGCAGCCGGGGACTAGCGGGAGAAGGTTACGAG.

There are many counts of this clone. The read terminates 3 residues ahead of where the CDR3 ends, so the germline J gene completes it. This chain uses TRBV6-4 with TRBJ2-7; 7 bases line up with TRBD2. CDR3 length: 14 residues. The V segment lost 5 bases and the J segment 4 bases; nucleotides outside the gene matches: 8. In germline, CDR1 is MRHNA, CDR2 SNTAGT. The CDR3 reads CASSPGSGAYEQYF. The sequenced CDR3 bases are TGTGCCAGCAGTCCGGGCAGCGGGGCGTACGAG.

Of note for this clone: The read comes to an end 3 residues before the CDR3 does, leaving the germline J gene to fill in the end. The V call is TRBV7-2, the J call TRBJ1-5, with TRBD1 matching over 7 bases. Germline lookup yields CDR1 SGHTA and CDR2 FQGNSA. V gave up 5 bases and J gave up 6 bases; unmatched junction bases: 10. The CDR3 is 15 amino acids. The chain's CDR3 is CASSRNPGDSQPQHF. CDR3 DNA (partial): TGTGCCAGCAGCCGAAACCCAGGGGACAGTCAGCCC. Based on the CDR3 plus reference TRBV7-2 and TRBJ1-5, the full variable domain is GAGVSQSPSNKVTEKGKDVELRCDPISGHTALYWYRQSLGQGLEFLIYFQGNSAPDKSGLPSDRFSAERTGGSVSTLTIQRTQQEDSAVYLCASSRNPGDSQPQHFGDGTRLSIL.

Many counts were recorded for this clone. The read is 3 residues too short to cover the CDR3 end, so that end is filled in from the germline J gene. The chain combines TRBV18 with TRBJ2-5; a weak D match, TRBD1 (5 bases). Germline V gene sequence: CDR1 KGHSH, CDR2 LQKENI. Between the trimmed V and J ends, which lost 5 bases and 4 bases, there was a span of 17 bases. The CDR3 totals 15 residues. The part of the CDR3 DNA that was read is TGTGCCAGCTCATCGACTCAGGGAACGGGAGAGACC. Protein sequence: CASSSTQGTGET. The full CDR3 sequence reads CASSSTQGTGETQYF.

This clone occurred many times. The read falls 3 residues short of the CDR3 end, and the missing part is taken from the germline J gene. This chain uses TRBV19 with TRBJ1-2, with a weak D call TRBD1 (6 bases). Trimming cost V 3 bases and J 4 bases, with 21 bases left between them. The CDR3 has 17 residues. Germline V CDR1 and CDR2: LNHDA, SQIVND (reference sequence). CDR3 DNA (partial): TGTGCCAGTAGTATCATAACGGGTCAGGGGAGAGTCTATGGC. It is translated as CASSIITGQGRVYG. The full CDR3 is CASSIITGQGRVYGYTF.

This clone appeared many times. Sequencing ends 3 residues short of the CDR3 end; the germline J gene provides the rest. This chain connects TRBV20-1 to TRBJ1-5; maybe TRBD1 (5 bases). CDR1 is DFQATT and CDR2 is SNEGSKA in the germline V gene (reference sequence). CDR3 length: 17 amino acids. The V and J ends lost 3 bases and 0 bases respectively, with 18 bases between them. CDR3 protein: CSAREEGRDFSNQPQHF. CDR3 bases read: TGCAGTGCTAGGGAAGAGGGCCGGGACTTTAGCAATCAGCCC.

This clone was seen at least ten times. The read halts 3 residues ahead of the CDR3 end, with the missing end drawn from the germline J gene. The chain has TRBV5-8 and TRBJ2-1, with TRBD2 matching over 11 bases. Losses at the gene ends were 5 bases for V and 8 bases for J; bases not matched to a gene: 9. The length of the CDR3 is 15 residues. Germline V gene lookup returns CDR1 SGHTS and CDR2 YDEGEE. CDR3 in amino acids: CASSLLAGGIDEQFF. The sequenced CDR3 bases are TGTGCCAGCAGTCTGCTAGCGGGAGGAATCGATGAG.

At least ten counts were recorded for this clone. Read coverage stops 3 residues before the CDR3 terminus; the germline J gene supplies the remainder. The rearrangement uses TRBV28 and TRBJ1-3; 9 bases agree with TRBD1. CDR3 length: 16 residues. CDR1 is MDHEN and CDR2 is SYDVKM in the germline V gene. Trimming cost V 6 bases and J 7 bases; bases outside gene matches: 13. The sequenced CDR3 bases are TGTGCCAGCAGGCCCACCGGGACAGGGTCCTCGAACACC. Its protein is CASRPTGTGSSNT. The CDR3 as a whole reads CASRPTGTGSSNTIYF.

In this sample, this clone turned up many times. The CDR3 is cut off 3 residues early in the read; its end comes from the germline J gene. The rearrangement uses TRBV11-2 and TRBJ2-3; D ambiguous. From germline, CDR1 is SGHAT and CDR2 FQNNGV. With 3 bases removed from V and 3 bases from J, the gap between germline ends came to 10 bases. CDR3 size: 14 residues. The sequenced part of the CDR3 DNA is TGTGCCAGCAGCTTTCAGTGGCCAACAGATACG. This translates into CASSFQWPTDT. The full CDR3 sequence reads CASSFQWPTDTQYF.

This clone was counted ten times or more. From the germline J gene comes the end of the CDR3, since the read stops 3 residues before it. This chain links TRBV6-2 or TRBV6-3 with TRBJ2-5, with D maybe TRBD2 (6 bases). V lost 2 bases to trimming and J lost 1 base, with 8 bases between them. Germline V lookup: CDR1 MNHEY, CDR2 SVGEGT. The CDR3 contains 14 residues. The covered CDR3 bases are TGTGCCAGCAGTTACCTGGGGGGCCAAGAGACC. This translates into CASSYLGGQET. Given in full, the CDR3 is CASSYLGGQETQYF.

This clone was detected many times. The CDR3 goes on 3 residues after the read ends, and that part is filled in from the germline J gene. The V and J genes are TRBV20-1 and TRBJ1-6; 8 bases line up with TRBD1. The CDR3 extends over 17 amino acids. Germline lookup yields CDR1 DFQATT and CDR2 SNEGSKA (reference sequence). Trimming cost V 0 bases and J 0 bases; bases outside gene matches: 4. CDR3 bases read: TGCAGTGCTAGAGATCCAGGGGGCGCCTCCTATAATTCACCC. It yields the protein CSARDPGGASYNSP. From start to end, the CDR3 is CSARDPGGASYNSPLHF.

This clone was seen ten or more times. CDR3 DNA, as far as it was read: TGTGCCAGCAGCTACGCTACGACTCTTCTCGAGCGAGAGACC. The encoded protein is CASSYATTLLERET. The full-length CDR3 reads as CASSYATTLLERETQYF. V is TRBV7-8 and J is TRBJ2-5; D ambiguous. The missing CDR3 end, 3 residues past where the read stops, is filled in from the germline J gene. In germline, CDR1 is SGHVS, CDR2 FQNEAQ. CDR3 length: 17 residues. Trimming removed 4 bases at V and 4 bases at J, with 22 bases between.